A selection of T cell receptor beta chains follows, all from one sample in a study of cytomegalovirus exposure and HLA in healthy donors. The repertoire was sequenced with immunoSEQ multiplex PCR; TCRdb's copy has only in-frame clones and lacks some. Of about 200,000 clones listed, roughly 80% are singletons. The sequenced material came from PBMCs. The receptors shown here come from a woman aged 18-29 years in good health and CMV-seronegative. CDR3s include the opening cysteine and the closing phenylalanine or tryptophan. The D gene is left open where the match is weak. The size of a clone is reported for some rows only, either as once, few or many, or as a class for expanded clones.

v_gene	abundance	j_gene	d_gene	CDR3nt	CDR3aa
TRBV10-1	NA	TRBJ2-6	NA	TGCGCCAGCAGTGAGTCGCACAGCCCTGGGGCCAACGTCCTGACTTTC	CASSESHSPGANVLTF
TRBV2	few	TRBJ1-6	NA	TGTGCCAGCGGTGACGTCGCCGGCGGCAATTCACCCCTCCACTTT	CASGDVAGGNSPLHF
TRBV5-1	NA	TRBJ2-5	NA	TGCGCCAGCAGCTTGGAAATGGAGTACCAAGAGACCCAGTACTTC	CASSLEMEYQETQYF
TRBV15	once	TRBJ1-6	NA	TGTGCCACCAGCAGAAGCCGGACGGTGAGGGATTCACCCCTCCACTTT	CATSRSRTVRDSPLHF
TRBV7-6	NA	TRBJ2-1	NA	TGTGCCAGCAGCTTAGACAGTACGAGCTCCTACAATGAGCAGTTCTTC	CASSLDSTSSYNEQFF
TRBV9	once	TRBJ2-7	NA	TGTGCCAGCAGCCCCCGGACGGGGGGCGGGGAGCAGTACTTC	CASSPRTGGGEQYF
TRBV2	once	TRBJ2-5	TRBD2	TGTGCCAGCAGTGTAGCGGGAGACGTCGAGACCCAGTACTTC	CASSVAGDVETQYF
TRBV7-9	once	TRBJ2-5	TRBD1	TGTGCCAGCTCCAGGGTCCCGGGGGACAGGGGAAGAGAGACCCAGTACTTC	CASSRVPGDRGRETQYF
TRBV7-9	NA	TRBJ2-3	NA	TGTGCCAGCAGCAAAATAGCGGAGCGGGATACGCAGTATTTT	CASSKIAERDTQYF
TRBV25-1	once	TRBJ1-1	TRBD1	TGTGCCAGCAGTGTGCTCCGGGACAGGGAGACTTACACTGAAGCTTTCTTT	CASSVLRDRETYTEAFF
TRBV7-9	few	TRBJ1-1	TRBD1	TGTGCCAGCAGCCGAGGGACAGAAGAAGCTTTCTTT	CASSRGTEEAFF
TRBV11-2	NA	TRBJ2-7	NA	TGTGCCAGCAGGGTTGGAGGATTTAGCTCCTACGAGCAGTACTTC	CASRVGGFSSYEQYF
TRBV27	NA	TRBJ1-1	NA	TGTGCCAGCAGAGGCGGGTTGAACACTGAAGCTTTCTTT	CASRGGLNTEAFF
TRBV6-5	NA	TRBJ1-5	NA	TGTGCCAGCAGTGGGGCAACATTTAGCAATCAGCCCCAGCATTTT	CASSGATFSNQPQHF
TRBV7-8	NA	TRBJ1-5	NA	TGTGCAAGCCAAGAACAGAGCAATCAGCCCCAGCATTTT	CASQEQSNQPQHF
TRBV5-4	NA	TRBJ2-1	NA	TGTGCCAGCAGCCCGGCGGGCGGGATAAATGAGCAGTTCTTC	CASSPAGGINEQFF
TRBV9	NA	TRBJ2-5	NA	TGTGCCAGCAGCGATCGCCAGGTGGGAGTTGAAGAGACCCAGTACTTC	CASSDRQVGVEETQYF
TRBV5-4	NA	TRBJ1-1	NA	TGTGCCAGCAGCTTTAGTGCTTTCTTT	CASSFSAFF
TRBV4-3	NA	TRBJ2-3	TRBD2	TGCGCCAGCAGCCAAGAATGGCAGAGCGGGAGCGGCACAGATACGCAGTATTTT	CASSQEWQSGSGTDTQYF
TRBV6-1	NA	TRBJ2-3	NA	TGTGCCAGCAGGTACATCGGCACAGATACGCAGTATTTT	CASRYIGTDTQYF
TRBV14	NA	TRBJ2-3	NA	TGTGCCAGCAGAAAAGCGGTCACAGATACGCAGTATTTT	CASRKAVTDTQYF
TRBV27	NA	TRBJ2-6	NA	TGTGCCAGCTCATTCAGGGCTGAAAGAGGCCACTCTGGGGCCAACGTCCTGACTTTC	CASSFRAERGHSGANVLTF
TRBV28	NA	TRBJ2-3	NA	TGTGCCAGCAGTTCCAGGACAGATTTGCTCACAGATACGCAGTATTTT	CASSSRTDLLTDTQYF
TRBV7-2	once	TRBJ2-5	TRBD2	TGTGCCAGCAGCTTAGGGACTAGCGGGAAATCCCAGTACTTC	CASSLGTSGKSQYF
TRBV2	NA	TRBJ2-1	TRBD2	TGTGCCAGCAGTGTGCGGGAGAGCTACAATGAGCAGTTCTTC	CASSVRESYNEQFF
TRBV5-4	NA	TRBJ2-1	TRBD2	TGTGCCAGCAGCTTGGCGGGACTAGCGGGAGCTGAGCAGTTCTTC	CASSLAGLAGAEQFF
TRBV5-1	NA	TRBJ2-1	TRBD2	TGCGCCAGCACTAGCGGACCGAGCTCCTACAATGAGCAGTTCTTC	CASTSGPSSYNEQFF